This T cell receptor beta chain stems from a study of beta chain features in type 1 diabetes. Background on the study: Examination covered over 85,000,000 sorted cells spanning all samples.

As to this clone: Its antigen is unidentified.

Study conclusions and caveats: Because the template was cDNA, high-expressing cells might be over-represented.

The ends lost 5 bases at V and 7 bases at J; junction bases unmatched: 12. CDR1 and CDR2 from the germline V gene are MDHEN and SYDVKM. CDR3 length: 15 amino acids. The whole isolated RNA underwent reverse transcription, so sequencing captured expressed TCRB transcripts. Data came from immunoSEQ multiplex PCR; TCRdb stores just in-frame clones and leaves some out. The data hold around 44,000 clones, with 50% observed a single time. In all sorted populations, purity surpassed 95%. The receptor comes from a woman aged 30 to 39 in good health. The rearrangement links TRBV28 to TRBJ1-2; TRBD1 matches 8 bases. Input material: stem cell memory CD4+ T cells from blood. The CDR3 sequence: CASSPPDRDSGGYTF. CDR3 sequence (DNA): TGTGCCAGCAGTCCTCCGGACAGGGATTCCGGTGGCTACACCTTC.